The source of this TCR beta chain is a study of CD4 and CD8 cells across lung adenocarcinoma regions. Remarks on this clonotype: Compared with germline, one end of the junction differs, possibly owing to a read error.

Localized lung adenocarcinoma, a non-small cell lung cancer, affected the donors. TCRdb passed the PCR reads through MiXCR, listing each CDR3 protein once. The sample carries under 25,000 distinct CDR3 sequences, about 50% recorded once. The sequence was collected from a female donor with lung adenocarcinoma. The CD4 and CD8 labels of this study may be unreliable. The sequenced sample consisted of CD8+ T cells from the center of a lung tumor.

This CDR3 is CASSYGLAGGPDTQYF. The CDR3 DNA reads as TGTGCCAGCAGTTACGGGTTAGCGGGAGGCCCAGATACCCAGTATTTC. The chain uses TRBV6-5 and TRBJ2-3, with TRBD2 identical over 10 bases. This CDR3 spans 16 amino acids. Germline CDR1 is MNHEY and CDR2 is SVGAGI.